These 27 T cell receptor beta chains share one sample of origin, sequenced in a study of blood T cell repertoires in COVID-19. The table came from immunoSEQ multiplex PCR; TCRdb's copy has only in-frame clones and leaves some out. This repertoire shows under 50,000 clones, approximately 86% found once; its top ten account for roughly 4.4%. Sequencing was carried out using peripheral blood. The source of these receptors is a woman between 65 and 79 years old with acute or convalescent COVID-19.

This rearrangement joins TRBV7-9 to TRBJ1-4, with a possible D match to TRBD1 (5 bases). V gave up 6 bases and J gave up 8 bases, with 16 bases separating them. Germline V CDR1 and CDR2: SEHNR, FQNEAQ (reference sequence). The CDR3 is made up of 14 amino acids. CDR3 in amino acids: CASSRPGDGEKLFF. CDR3 sequence (DNA): TGTGCCAGCAGTCGTCCGGGGGATGGGGAAAAACTGTTTTTT.

V gene TRBV6-2 or TRBV6-3 combines with J gene TRBJ2-7; 7 bases line up with TRBD1. CDR1 is MNHEY, CDR2 SVGEGT, per germline. The CDR3 has 16 residues. V gave up 3 bases and J gave up 2 bases; unmatched junction bases: 10. The CDR3 coding sequence is TGTGCCAGCAGTTATGATTCCGGGACAGCAGCCTACGAGCAGTACTTC. It specifies CASSYDSGTAAYEQYF.

V usage is TRBV28 and J usage is TRBJ2-1; tentatively, D is TRBD2 (5 bases). With 2 bases removed from V and 7 bases from J, the gap between germline ends came to 18 bases. The CDR3 is 16 residues long. From germline, CDR1 is MDHEN and CDR2 SYDVKM. This CDR3 is CASSLHPAGLGNEQFF. CDR3 nucleotides: TGTGCCAGCAGTTTACACCCCGCTGGACTTGGGAATGAGCAGTTCTTC.

The chain uses TRBV28 and TRBJ2-2, with 7 bases aligning to TRBD2. V dropped 6 bases and J dropped 6; count of bases not matched to a gene: 19. Germline CDR1 and CDR2: MDHEN and SYDVKM. This CDR3 has 18 residues. CDR3 sequence: CASSLGGVIGSASGELFF. CDR3 nucleotide sequence: TGTGCCAGCAGCCTGGGGGGGGTGATTGGTAGCGCGTCCGGGGAGCTGTTTTTT.

Written as DNA, the CDR3 is TGTGCCAGCAGCCGGGACAGCTTATATGGCTACACCTTC. It encodes CASSRDSLYGYTF. The chain joins TRBV11-3 to TRBJ1-2, with 7 nucleotides matching TRBD1. The CDR3 is 13 residues long. Germline V gene sequence: CDR1 SGHNT, CDR2 YENEEA. The V gene end was trimmed by 5 bases and the J gene end by 5 bases; junction bases not matched to a gene: 5.

The rearrangement links TRBV14 to TRBJ2-3, with 8 positions matching TRBD2. Germline V gene lookup returns CDR1 SGHDN and CDR2 FVKESK. J was trimmed by 2 bases and V by 4 bases; bases with no gene match: 8. The CDR3 runs 16 residues. CDR3 in DNA: TGTGCCAGCAGCCCAGGACACGGGAGGGACACAGATACGCAGTATTTT. This translates into CASSPGHGRDTDTQYF.

The chain carries TRBV7-2 and TRBJ2-7; D may be TRBD1 (5 bases). V was trimmed by 3 bases and J by 7 bases, leaving 16 bases between them. The germline V gene encodes CDR1 SGHTA and CDR2 FQGNSA. The CDR3 extends over 14 amino acids. The CDR3 region has the DNA TGTGCCAGCAGCTTCCGGAACAGGTGGGCAGAGCAGTACTTC. Protein product: CASSFRNRWAEQYF.

V is TRBV4-2 and J is TRBJ2-1; 8 bases line up with TRBD2. After removal of 1 base from V and 4 bases from J, the junction contained 6 bases not matched to a gene. The CDR3 runs to 16 residues. The germline gives CDR1 LGHNA, CDR2 YNFKEQ. The chain's CDR3 is CASSQGLANSYNEQFF. In DNA, the CDR3 is TGTGCCAGCAGCCAAGGACTAGCGAACTCATACAATGAGCAGTTCTTC.

This clone was seen only a few times. The rearrangement uses TRBV19 and TRBJ1-1, with D maybe TRBD1 (5 bases). V was pared by 7 bases and J by 6 bases, with 15 bases between. The germline V gene encodes CDR1 LNHDA and CDR2 SQIVND (reference sequence). The CDR3 is made up of 13 amino acids. The CDR3 DNA is TGTGCCAGTAAGGAGGGGTCGGGATCTGAAGCTTTCTTT. Encoded protein: CASKEGSGSEAFF.

The V call is TRBV18, the J call TRBJ2-5, with 7 bases identical to TRBD2. Germline CDR1 KGHSH, CDR2 LQKENI. CDR3 length equals 14 residues. V was clipped by 4 bases and J by 1 base; unmatched bases: 3. CDR3 sequence reads: CASSRLAAQETQYF. The CDR3 bases are TGTGCCAGCTCACGTCTAGCGGCCCAAGAGACCCAGTACTTC.

The chain has TRBV9 and TRBJ2-3; 15 bases are a match to TRBD2. Germline V gene lookup returns CDR1 SGDLS and CDR2 YYNGEE. After removal of 4 bases from V and 4 bases from J, the junction contained 7 bases not matched to a gene. This CDR3 contains 17 residues. The CDR3 is CASSPPGLAGGSDTQYF. For the CDR3, the DNA is TGTGCCAGCAGCCCACCTGGACTAGCGGGAGGGTCAGATACGCAGTATTTT. The variable domain in full, with the rest retrieved from reference TRBV9 and TRBJ2-3, is DSGVTQTPKHLITATGQRVTLRCSPRSGDLSVYWYQQSLDQGLQFLIQYYNGEERAKGNILERFSAQQFPDLHSELNLSSLELGDSALYFCASSPPGLAGGSDTQYFGPGTRLTVL.

The J gene is TRBJ1-5, the V gene TRBV2; D remains ambiguous. The CDR3 totals 15 residues. Trimming removed 0 bases from V and 9 bases from J, with 15 bases in between. The germline V gene has CDR1 SNHLY and CDR2 FYNNEI. CDR3 residues: CASSEARQPRSPQHF. CDR3 sequence (DNA): TGTGCCAGCAGTGAAGCGAGGCAGCCCCGATCGCCCCAGCATTTT.

On this clone itself: The germline gene is not matched at one end of the junction; a read error may be the cause. The rearrangement links TRBV19 to TRBJ1-3, with D perhaps matching TRBD1 (6 bases). Per the germline V gene, CDR1 is LNHDA and CDR2 is SQIVND (reference sequence). The CDR3 is 13 residues long. CDR3 region: CASSIDSRGPPDF. The CDR3 DNA follows: TGTGCCAGTAGTATAGATTCCAGGGGTCCGCCGGACTTT.

The chain is built from TRBV6-2 or TRBV6-3 and TRBJ1-1; TRBD1 matches 9 bases. The germline gives CDR1 MNHEY, CDR2 SVGEGT. This CDR3 region has 16 residues. Unmatched junction bases numbered 11, after V lost 5 bases and J lost 4 bases. The CDR3 coding sequence is TGTGCCAGCAGTCTAGGGACAGGGCCGGGCGGCACTGAAGCTTTCTTT. Translation gives CASSLGTGPGGTEAFF.

The rearrangement joins TRBV7-9 to TRBJ1-4, with D possibly being TRBD1 (5 bases). Trimming cost V 4 bases and J 5 bases, with 17 bases left between them. This CDR3 comprises 16 residues. The germline V gene encodes CDR1 SEHNR and CDR2 FQNEAQ (reference sequence). CDR3 in amino acids: CASSWGLASSNEKLFF. As DNA, the CDR3 is TGTGCCAGCAGCTGGGGACTTGCCTCATCGAATGAAAAACTGTTTTTT.

The chain uses TRBV9 and TRBJ1-1; 7 nucleotides line up with TRBD1. The CDR3 spans 16 residues. The germline CDR1 and CDR2 sequences are SGDLS and YYNGEE. Losses at the gene ends were 2 bases for V and 7 bases for J; bases not matched to a gene: 14. The CDR3 region is CASSVQKDRVRNEAFF. Here the CDR3 DNA reads TGTGCCAGCAGCGTCCAAAAAGACAGGGTTAGGAATGAAGCTTTCTTT.

This clone was observed a single time. V is TRBV4-1 and J is TRBJ1-2; TRBD1 might be the D (6 bases). V dropped 1 base and J dropped 8 bases, with 14 bases sitting between them. Germline values: CDR1 MGHRA, CDR2 YSYEKL. The CDR3 is made up of 14 amino acids. CDR3 in amino acids: CASSQGGRARGYTF. CDR3 nucleotides: TGCGCCAGCAGCCAAGGGGGGCGGGCGCGCGGCTACACCTTC.

The CDR3 DNA sequence: TGTGCCACCAGTGATTCGGGTAGTCTAGCGGGTGGTTTTGAGCAGTTCTTC. Amino acid sequence: CATSDSGSLAGGFEQFF. The chain couples TRBV24-1 to TRBJ2-1; 8 bases fit TRBD2. The CDR3 has 17 residues. CDR1 is KGHDR and CDR2 is SFDVKD in the germline V gene. Unmatched junction bases numbered 14, after V lost 2 bases and J lost 9 bases.

This clone was observed a handful of times. The chain joins TRBV13 to TRBJ2-7, with 14 bases matching TRBD2. Germline CDR1 is PRHDT and CDR2 is FYEKMQ (reference sequence). V lost 7 bases, J lost 0 bases, and 2 bases stayed unmatched. This CDR3 comprises 15 residues. The CDR3 region has the DNA TGTGCCAGCACCGGGACTAGCGGGAGCTCCTACGAGCAGTACTTC. Its translation is CASTGTSGSSYEQYF.

The rearrangement joins TRBV6-4 to TRBJ2-5, with D tentatively TRBD2 (5 bases). Trimming pared 4 bases from V and 3 bases from J, leaving 6 bases between. The length of the CDR3 is 12 residues. The germline CDR1 and CDR2 sequences are MRHNA and SNTAGT. The chain's CDR3 is CASSAGKETQYF. The CDR3 DNA reads TGTGCCAGCAGTGCGGGAAAAGAGACCCAGTACTTC.

The gene calls are TRBV28 and TRBJ1-5, with TRBD1 identical over 9 bases. Unmatched junction bases numbered 5, after V lost 7 bases and J lost 4 bases. Germline CDR1 and CDR2: MDHEN and SYDVKM. The CDR3 runs 14 residues. This CDR3 reads CASKRDRANQPQHF. Here the CDR3 DNA reads TGTGCCAGCAAAAGGGACAGGGCGAATCAGCCCCAGCATTTT.

This chain connects TRBV12-5 to TRBJ2-3; 9 nucleotides match TRBD2. Per the germline V gene, CDR1 is LGHNT and CDR2 is FRNRAP. J gave up 2 bases and V 8 bases, and 5 bases lay outside the gene matches. This CDR3 has 14 amino acids. DNA for the CDR3: TGTGCTAGTTCGCCGGGACTAGCCACAGATACGCAGTATTTT. Its protein product is CASSPGLATDTQYF.

The chain links TRBV28 to TRBJ2-7, with D perhaps matching TRBD1 (6 bases). The CDR3 consists of 16 residues. V was trimmed by 1 base and J by 0 bases, leaving 13 bases between them. The germline V gene encodes CDR1 MDHEN and CDR2 SYDVKM. CDR3 in DNA: TGTGCCAGCAGTTTATTTACAGGGATCAGCTCCTACGAGCAGTACTTC. This encodes CASSLFTGISSYEQYF.

The chain recombines TRBV27 with TRBJ2-5; no definite D call. The germline V and J ends were trimmed by 4 bases and 7 bases, with 7 bases remaining between them. This CDR3 has 11 amino acids. The germline V gene has CDR1 MNHEY and CDR2 SMNVEV (reference sequence). The DNA of the CDR3 is TGTGCCAGCAGTTCCTACGGGACCCAGTACTTC. As protein: CASSSYGTQYF.

The rearrangement uses TRBV5-6 and TRBJ1-2; TRBD1 agrees at 7 bases. This CDR3 contains 11 residues. The germline gives CDR1 SGHDT, CDR2 YYEEEE. J lost 13 bases, V lost 3 bases, and 6 bases had no gene match. The CDR3 nucleotides are TGTGCCAGCAGCTGGGGGACAGTCACCACCTTC. Amino acids: CASSWGTVTTF.

This clone was seen only once. The rearrangement uses TRBV18 and TRBJ2-1, with TRBD1 as a possible D gene (5 bases). The CDR3 spans 13 residues. Germline CDR1 KGHSH, CDR2 LQKENI. Between the trimmed V and J ends, which lost 6 bases and 5 bases, there was a span of 11 bases. CDR3 amino acids: CASSGQLDNEQFF. DNA for the CDR3: TGTGCCAGCTCCGGACAATTGGACAATGAGCAGTTCTTC.

On this clone itself: One end of the junction varies from germline; a read error may be responsible. The rearrangement uses TRBV7-2 and TRBJ1-2; 8 bases line up with TRBD1. The length of the CDR3 is 15 residues. Germline lookup yields CDR1 SGHTA and CDR2 FQGNSA. The CDR3 DNA is TGTGCCAGCAGCCTAGCACGGACAGGGTTGGATGGCTACACCTTC. It codes for CASSLARTGLDGYTF.